The T cell receptor beta chain described here comes from a study of CD8 T cells in Susac syndrome. Treatment-naive patients with stable or active relapsing-remitting disease were the multiple sclerosis controls. Isolation of CD8+ and CD4+ T cells was performed negatively, whereas enrichment of TEMRA cells was done by FACS. In its sample, this clonotype was seen once. Random hexamers were used to reverse transcribe the RNA input (roughly 0.5 to 1 ug). The TCR beta CDR3 was amplified by immunoSEQ multiplex PCR across 54 Vbeta, 13 Jbeta. TCRdb redid the calling of the immunoSEQ multiplex PCR reads with MiXCR, one entry per CDR3 protein. This sample has fewer than 350,000 distinct CDR3 sequences, with roughly 85% found just once. Germline V gene sequence: CDR1 SGHRS, CDR2 YFSETQ. Trimming cost V 1 base and J 0 bases, with 13 bases left between them. This CDR3 comprises 16 residues.

The chain couples TRBV5-1 to TRBJ1-1; no clear D gene. The receptor was derived from a human donor with multiple sclerosis. Specimen: CD8+ T cells from PBMCs. This CDR3 reads CASSLIGVIMNTEAFF. The CDR3 region has the DNA TGCGCCAGCAGCTTGATCGGGGTGATAATGAACACTGAAGCTTTCTTT.